This T cell receptor beta chain appears in the sequencing data of a study of blood T cell repertoires in COVID-19. The wider study: Collection of acute and convalescent COVID-19 samples took place in the United States, Italy and Spain.

Profiled with immunoSEQ multiplex PCR; TCRdb holds only in-frame clones, not every one. The table records fewer than 450,000 clones, approximately 90% of them present only once. In terms of age and location, participants ranged from roughly 18 to 95 years and lived in under 30 US areas. This receptor was identified in a woman aged 18-29 years who had recovered from COVID-19. Sequenced sample: PBMCs or T cells enriched from blood (not recorded which).

The CDR3 DNA reads TGTGCCAGCAGTTTTAATCAGTACGGGACAGTTCAACCGTACACTGAAGCTTTCTTT. It yields the protein CASSFNQYGTVQPYTEAFF. The chain links TRBV28 to TRBJ1-1; 7 nucleotides agree with TRBD1. There are 19 residues in the CDR3. Unmatched junction bases numbered 19, after V lost 3 bases and J lost 3 bases. In germline, CDR1 is MDHEN, CDR2 SYDVKM. Looking up the rest from reference TRBV28 and TRBJ1-1 gives the full variable domain: DVKVTQSSRYLVKRTGEKVFLECVQDMDHENMFWYRQDPGLGLRLIYFSYDVKMKEKGDIPEGYSVSREKKERFSLILESASTNQTSMYLCASSFNQYGTVQPYTEAFFGQGTRLTVV.